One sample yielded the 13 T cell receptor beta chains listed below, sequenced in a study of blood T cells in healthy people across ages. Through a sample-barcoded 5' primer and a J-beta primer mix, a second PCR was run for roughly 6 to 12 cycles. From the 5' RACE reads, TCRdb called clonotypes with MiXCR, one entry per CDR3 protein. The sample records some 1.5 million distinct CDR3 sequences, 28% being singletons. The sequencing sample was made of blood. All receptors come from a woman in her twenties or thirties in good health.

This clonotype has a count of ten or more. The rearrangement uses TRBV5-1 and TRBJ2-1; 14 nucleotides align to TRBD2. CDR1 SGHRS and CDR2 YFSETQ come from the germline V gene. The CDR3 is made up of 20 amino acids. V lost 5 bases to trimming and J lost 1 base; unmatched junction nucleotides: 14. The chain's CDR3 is CASSRLPGTSGGLSYNEQFF. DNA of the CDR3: TGCGCCAGCAGTCGACTCCCCGGGACTAGCGGGGGCCTATCCTACAATGAGCAGTTCTTC.

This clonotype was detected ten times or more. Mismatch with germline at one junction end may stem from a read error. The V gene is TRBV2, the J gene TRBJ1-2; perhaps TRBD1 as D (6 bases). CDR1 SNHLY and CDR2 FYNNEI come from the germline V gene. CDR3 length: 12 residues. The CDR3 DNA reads TGCGCGTCAAGGGGGGACAACTATGGCTACACCTTC. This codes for CASRGDNYGYTF.

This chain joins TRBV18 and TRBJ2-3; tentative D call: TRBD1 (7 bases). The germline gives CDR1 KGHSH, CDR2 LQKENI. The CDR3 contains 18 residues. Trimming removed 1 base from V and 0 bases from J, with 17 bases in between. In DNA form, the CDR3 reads TGTGCCAGCTCACCACGGGCAGGGGGAGGCCCCAGCACAGATACGCAGTATTTT. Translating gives CASSPRAGGGPSTDTQYF.

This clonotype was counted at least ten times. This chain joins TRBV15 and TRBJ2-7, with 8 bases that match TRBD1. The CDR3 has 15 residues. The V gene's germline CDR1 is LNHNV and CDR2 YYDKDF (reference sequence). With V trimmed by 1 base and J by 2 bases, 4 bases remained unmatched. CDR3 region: CATSRVVTGAYEQYF. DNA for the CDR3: TGTGCCACCAGCAGAGTCGTGACAGGGGCCTACGAGCAGTACTTC.

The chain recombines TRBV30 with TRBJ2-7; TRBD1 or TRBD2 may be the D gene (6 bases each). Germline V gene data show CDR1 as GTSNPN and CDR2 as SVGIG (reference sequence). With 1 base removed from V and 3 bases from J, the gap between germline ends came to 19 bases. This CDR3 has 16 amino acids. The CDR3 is CAWSGDTGATLYEQYF. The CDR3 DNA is TGTGCCTGGAGTGGGGATACGGGGGCCACCCTCTACGAGCAGTACTTC.

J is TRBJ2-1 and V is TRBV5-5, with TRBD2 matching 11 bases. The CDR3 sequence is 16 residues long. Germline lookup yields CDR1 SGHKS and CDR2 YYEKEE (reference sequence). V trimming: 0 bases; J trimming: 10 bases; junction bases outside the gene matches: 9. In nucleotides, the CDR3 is TGTGCCAGCAGCTTGGCGGGACTAGCGGCCCTAGGGGAGCAGTTCTTC. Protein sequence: CASSLAGLAALGEQFF.

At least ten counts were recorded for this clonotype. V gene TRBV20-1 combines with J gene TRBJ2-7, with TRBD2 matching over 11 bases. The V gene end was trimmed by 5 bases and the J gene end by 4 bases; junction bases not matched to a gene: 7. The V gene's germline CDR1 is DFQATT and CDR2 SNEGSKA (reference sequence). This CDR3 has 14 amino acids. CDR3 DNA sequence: TGCAGTGCTGGCATAGCGGGAGGGCGGTACGAGCAGTACTTC. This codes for CSAGIAGGRYEQYF.

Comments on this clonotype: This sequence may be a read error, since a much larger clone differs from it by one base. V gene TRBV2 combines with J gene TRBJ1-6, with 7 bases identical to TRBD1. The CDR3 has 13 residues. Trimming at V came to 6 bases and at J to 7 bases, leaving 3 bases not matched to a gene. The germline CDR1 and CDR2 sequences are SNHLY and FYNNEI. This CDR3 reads CASRGQWNSPLHF. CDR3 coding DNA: TGTGCCAGCAGGGGACAGTGGAATTCACCCCTCCACTTT.

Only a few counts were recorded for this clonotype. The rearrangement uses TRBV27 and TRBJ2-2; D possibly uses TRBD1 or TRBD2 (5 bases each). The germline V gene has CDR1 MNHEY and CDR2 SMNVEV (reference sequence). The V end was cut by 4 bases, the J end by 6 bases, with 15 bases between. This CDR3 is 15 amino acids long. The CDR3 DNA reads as TGTGCCAGCAGTTCTACGGGACGCATCGCCGGGGAGCTGTTTTTT. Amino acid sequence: CASSSTGRIAGELFF.

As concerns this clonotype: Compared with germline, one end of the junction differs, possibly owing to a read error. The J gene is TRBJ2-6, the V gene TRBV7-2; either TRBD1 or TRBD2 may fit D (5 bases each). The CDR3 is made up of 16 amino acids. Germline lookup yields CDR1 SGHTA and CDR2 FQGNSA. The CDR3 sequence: CASSWDAFSGANVVTF. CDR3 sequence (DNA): TGTGCCAGCAGCTGGGACGCTTTCTCTGGGGCCAACGTCGTGACTTTC.

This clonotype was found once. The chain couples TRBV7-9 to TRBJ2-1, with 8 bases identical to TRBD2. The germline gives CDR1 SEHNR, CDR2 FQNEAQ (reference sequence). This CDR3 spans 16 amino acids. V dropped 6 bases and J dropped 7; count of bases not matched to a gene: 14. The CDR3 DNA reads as TGTGCCAGCAGGGAAACCTACAGCGGGAGTCGTAATGAGCAGTTCTTC. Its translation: CASRETYSGSRNEQFF.

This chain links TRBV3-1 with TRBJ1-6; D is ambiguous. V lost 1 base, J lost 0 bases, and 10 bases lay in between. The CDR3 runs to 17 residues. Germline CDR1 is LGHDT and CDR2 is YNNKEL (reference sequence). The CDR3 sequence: CASSQVKMSSYNSPLHF. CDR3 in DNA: TGTGCCAGCAGCCAAGTTAAGATGAGCTCCTATAATTCACCCCTCCACTTT. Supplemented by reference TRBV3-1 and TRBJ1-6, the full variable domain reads DTAVSQTPKYLVTQMGNDKSIKCEQNLGHDTMYWYKQDSKKFLKIMFSYNNKELIINETVPNRFSPKSPDKAHLNLHINSLELGDSAVYFCASSQVKMSSYNSPLHFGNGTRLTVT.

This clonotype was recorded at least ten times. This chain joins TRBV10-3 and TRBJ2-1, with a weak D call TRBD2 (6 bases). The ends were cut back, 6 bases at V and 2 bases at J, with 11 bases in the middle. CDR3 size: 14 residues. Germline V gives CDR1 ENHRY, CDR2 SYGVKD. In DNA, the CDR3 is TGTGCCATCAGGGGGGGTTTACCCTACAATGAGCAGTTCTTC. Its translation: CAIRGGLPYNEQFF.